This T cell receptor (beta chain) was identified in a study of blood T cell repertoires in COVID-19. The CDR3 is 15 residues long. Germline V CDR1 and CDR2: SGHRS, YFSETQ. J lost 2 bases, V lost 3 bases, and 4 bases had no gene match. Authors' methods: Scientists estimated how many nucleated cells there were by amplifying reference gene primers. Assay: immunoSEQ multiplex PCR; the TCRdb copy retains only in-frame clones and omits some. For V, J and clone size, that table is used; D and trimming come from the DNA. The sample shows about 300,000 clones, around 90% of them seen only once. The rearrangement joins TRBV5-1 to TRBJ2-3; 9 bases map to TRBD2. Sequencing was performed on PBMCs or T cells enriched from blood (not recorded which). This clonotype was obtained from a woman aged 25 to 39 who had recovered from COVID-19. This chain's CDR3 is CASSSIAGATDTQYF. CDR3 nucleotides: TGCGCCAGCAGCTCCATAGCGGGAGCCACAGATACGCAGTATTTT. The variable domain in full, completed from reference TRBV5-1 and TRBJ2-3, reads KAGVTQTPRYLIKTRGQQVTLSCSPISGHRSVSWYQQTPGQGLQFLFEYFSETQRNKGNFPGRFSGRQFSNSRSEMNVSTLELGDSALYLCASSSIAGATDTQYFGPGTRLTVL.